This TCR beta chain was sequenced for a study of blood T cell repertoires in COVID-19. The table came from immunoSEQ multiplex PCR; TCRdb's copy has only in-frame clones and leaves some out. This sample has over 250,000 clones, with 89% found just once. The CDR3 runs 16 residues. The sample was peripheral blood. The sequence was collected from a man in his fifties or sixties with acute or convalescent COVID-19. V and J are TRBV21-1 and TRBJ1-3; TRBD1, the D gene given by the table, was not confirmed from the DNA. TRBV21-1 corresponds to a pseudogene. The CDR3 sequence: CASSKGWNRRRNTIYF. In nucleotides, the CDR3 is TGTGCCAGCAGCAAAGGGTGGAACAGACGAAGAAACACCATATATTTT.